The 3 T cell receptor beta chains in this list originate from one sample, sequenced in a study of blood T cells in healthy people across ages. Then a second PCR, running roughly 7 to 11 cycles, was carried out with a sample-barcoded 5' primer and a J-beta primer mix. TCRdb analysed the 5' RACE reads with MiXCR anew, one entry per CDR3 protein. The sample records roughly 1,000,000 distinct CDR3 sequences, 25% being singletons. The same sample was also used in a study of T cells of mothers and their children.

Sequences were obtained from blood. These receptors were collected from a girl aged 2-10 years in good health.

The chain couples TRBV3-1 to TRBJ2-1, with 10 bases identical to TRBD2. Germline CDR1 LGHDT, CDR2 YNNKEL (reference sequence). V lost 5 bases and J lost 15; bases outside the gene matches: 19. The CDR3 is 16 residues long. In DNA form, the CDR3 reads TGTGCCAGCAGCTATTCCTTAGCGGGAGGTGAGGGCCGGCTGTTCTTC. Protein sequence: CASSYSLAGGEGRLFF.

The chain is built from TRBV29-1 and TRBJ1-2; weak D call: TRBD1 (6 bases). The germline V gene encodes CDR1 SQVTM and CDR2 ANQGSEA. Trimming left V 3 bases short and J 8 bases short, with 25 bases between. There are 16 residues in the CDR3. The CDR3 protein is CSVDLGSGAIGTGYTF. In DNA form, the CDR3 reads TGCAGCGTTGATTTGGGGTCGGGGGCGATCGGTACGGGCTACACCTTC.

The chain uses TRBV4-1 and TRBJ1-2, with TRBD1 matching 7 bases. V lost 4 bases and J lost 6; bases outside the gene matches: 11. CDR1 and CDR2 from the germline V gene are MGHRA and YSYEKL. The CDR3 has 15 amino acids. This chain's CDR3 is CASSLGQERADGYTF. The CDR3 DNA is TGCGCCAGCAGCCTAGGACAGGAAAGAGCGGATGGCTACACCTTC.